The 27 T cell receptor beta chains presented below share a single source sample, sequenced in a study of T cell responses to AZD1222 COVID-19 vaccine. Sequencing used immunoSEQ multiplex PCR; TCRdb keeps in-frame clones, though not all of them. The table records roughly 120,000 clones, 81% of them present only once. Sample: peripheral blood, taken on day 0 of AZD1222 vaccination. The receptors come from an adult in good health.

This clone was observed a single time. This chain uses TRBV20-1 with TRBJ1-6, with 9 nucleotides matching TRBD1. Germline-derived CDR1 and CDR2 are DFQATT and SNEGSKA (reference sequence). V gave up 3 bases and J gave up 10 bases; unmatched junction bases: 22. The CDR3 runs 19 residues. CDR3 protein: CSASESGTGRDLIRSPLHF. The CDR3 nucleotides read TGCAGTGCTAGTGAGTCCGGGACAGGGAGGGATCTAATAAGGTCACCCCTCCACTTT.

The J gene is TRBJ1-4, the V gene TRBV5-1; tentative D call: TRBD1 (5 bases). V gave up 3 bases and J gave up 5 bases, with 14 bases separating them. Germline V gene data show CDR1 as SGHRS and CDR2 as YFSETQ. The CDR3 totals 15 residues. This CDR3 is CASSYRDPQNEKLFF. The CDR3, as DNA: TGCGCCAGCAGCTACCGGGACCCCCAAAATGAAAAACTGTTTTTT.

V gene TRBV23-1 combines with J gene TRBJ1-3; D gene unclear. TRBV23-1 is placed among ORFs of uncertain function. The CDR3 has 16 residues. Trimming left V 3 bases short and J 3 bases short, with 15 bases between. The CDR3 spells CASSHPFASSGNTIYF. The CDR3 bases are TGCGCCAGCAGTCACCCCTTTGCCTCGAGTGGAAACACCATATATTTT.

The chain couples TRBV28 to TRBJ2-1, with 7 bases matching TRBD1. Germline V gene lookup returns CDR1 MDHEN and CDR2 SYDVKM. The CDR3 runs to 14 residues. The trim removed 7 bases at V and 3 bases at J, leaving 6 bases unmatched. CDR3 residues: CASIRGGSYNEQFF. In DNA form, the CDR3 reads TGTGCCAGCATCAGAGGGGGCAGCTACAATGAGCAGTTCTTC. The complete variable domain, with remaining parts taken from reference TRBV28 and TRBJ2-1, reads DVKVTQSSRYLVKRTGEKVFLECVQDMDHENMFWYRQDPGLGLRLIYFSYDVKMKEKGDIPEGYSVSREKKERFSLILESASTNQTSMYLCASIRGGSYNEQFFGPGTRLTVL.

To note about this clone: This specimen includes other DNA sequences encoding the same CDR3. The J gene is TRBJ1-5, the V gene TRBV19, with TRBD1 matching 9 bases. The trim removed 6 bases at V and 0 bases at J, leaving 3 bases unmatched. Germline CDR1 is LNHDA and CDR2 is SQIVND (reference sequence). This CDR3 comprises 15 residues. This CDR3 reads CASRGQGNSNQPQHF. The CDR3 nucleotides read TGTGCCAGTAGGGGACAGGGTAATAGCAATCAGCCCCAGCATTTT.

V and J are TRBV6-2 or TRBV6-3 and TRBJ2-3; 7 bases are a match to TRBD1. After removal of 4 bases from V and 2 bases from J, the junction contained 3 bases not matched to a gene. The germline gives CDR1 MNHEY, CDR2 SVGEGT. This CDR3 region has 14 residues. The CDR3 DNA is TGTGCCAGCAGTTCGGGACAGCCCACAGATACGCAGTATTTT. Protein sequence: CASSSGQPTDTQYF.

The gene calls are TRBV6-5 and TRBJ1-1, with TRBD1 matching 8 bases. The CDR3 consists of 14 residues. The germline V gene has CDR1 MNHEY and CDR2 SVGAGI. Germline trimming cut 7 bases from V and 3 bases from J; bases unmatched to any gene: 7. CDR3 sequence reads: CASIPGGSHTEAFF. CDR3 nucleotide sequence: TGTGCCAGCATCCCAGGGGGCTCGCACACTGAAGCTTTCTTT.

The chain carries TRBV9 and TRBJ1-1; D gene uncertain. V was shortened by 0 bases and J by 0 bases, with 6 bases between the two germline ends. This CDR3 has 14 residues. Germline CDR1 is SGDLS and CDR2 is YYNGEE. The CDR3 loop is CASSVVSLNTEAFF. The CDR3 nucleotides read TGTGCCAGCAGCGTAGTTTCGCTGAACACTGAAGCTTTCTTT.

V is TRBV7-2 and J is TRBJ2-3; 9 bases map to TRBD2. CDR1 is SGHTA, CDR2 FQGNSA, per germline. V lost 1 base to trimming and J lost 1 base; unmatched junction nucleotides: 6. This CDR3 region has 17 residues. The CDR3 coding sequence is TGTGCCAGCAGCTTAGGCCTAGCGGGGCGGCGCACAGATACGCAGTATTTT. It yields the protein CASSLGLAGRRTDTQYF.

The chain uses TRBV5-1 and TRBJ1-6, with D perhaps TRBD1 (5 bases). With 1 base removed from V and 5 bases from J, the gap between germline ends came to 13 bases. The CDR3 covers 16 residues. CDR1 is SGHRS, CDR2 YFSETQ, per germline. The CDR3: CASSLSAQANNSPLHF. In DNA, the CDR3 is TGCGCCAGCAGCTTGTCGGCACAGGCGAATAATTCACCCCTCCACTTT.

In DNA, the CDR3 is TGTGCCAGCAGCCAGGAAACCCCAGGCTCTGGAAACACCATATATTTT. Translation: CASSQETPGSGNTIYF. The J gene is TRBJ1-3, the V gene TRBV4-2, with D hard to call. Germline V gene sequence: CDR1 LGHNA, CDR2 YNFKEQ. This CDR3 is 16 amino acids long. V lost 3 bases to trimming and J lost 0 bases, with 12 bases between them.

The CDR3 coding sequence is TGCGCCAGCAGCCAAGAGCAGGGAGGAAACATTCAGTACTTC. This codes for CASSQEQGGNIQYF. The chain combines TRBV4-3 with TRBJ2-4, with D possibly TRBD2 on 6 matching bases. Looked up from germline, CDR1 is LGHNA and CDR2 is YSLEER. The CDR3 covers 14 residues. The ends were cut back, 0 bases at V and 6 bases at J, with 9 bases in the middle.

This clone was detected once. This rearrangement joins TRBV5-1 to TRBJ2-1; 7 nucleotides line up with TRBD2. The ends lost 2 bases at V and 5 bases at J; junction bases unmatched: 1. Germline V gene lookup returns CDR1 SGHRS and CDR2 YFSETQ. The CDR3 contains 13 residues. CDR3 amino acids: CASSFRGDNEQFF. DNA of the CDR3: TGCGCCAGCAGCTTTCGGGGGGACAATGAGCAGTTCTTC.

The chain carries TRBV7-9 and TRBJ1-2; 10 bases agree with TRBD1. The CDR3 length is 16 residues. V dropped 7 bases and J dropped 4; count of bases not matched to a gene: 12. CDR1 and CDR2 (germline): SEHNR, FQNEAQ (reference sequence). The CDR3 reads CASNWNGQGGTYGYTF. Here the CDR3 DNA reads TGTGCCAGCAACTGGAATGGACAGGGGGGGACCTATGGCTACACCTTC.

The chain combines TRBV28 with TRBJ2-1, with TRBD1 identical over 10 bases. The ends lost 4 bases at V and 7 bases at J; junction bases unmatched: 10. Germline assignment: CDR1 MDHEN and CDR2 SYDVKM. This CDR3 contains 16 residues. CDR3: CASSSSGTGVKNEQFF. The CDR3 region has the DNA TGTGCCAGCAGTTCCTCCGGGACAGGGGTGAAAAATGAGCAGTTCTTC.

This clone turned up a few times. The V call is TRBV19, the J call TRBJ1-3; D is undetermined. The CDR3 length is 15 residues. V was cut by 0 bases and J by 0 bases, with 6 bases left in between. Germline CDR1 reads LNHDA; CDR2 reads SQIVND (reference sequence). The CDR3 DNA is TGTGCCAGTAGTATAGAGGTCGGCTCTGGAAACACCATATATTTT. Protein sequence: CASSIEVGSGNTIYF.

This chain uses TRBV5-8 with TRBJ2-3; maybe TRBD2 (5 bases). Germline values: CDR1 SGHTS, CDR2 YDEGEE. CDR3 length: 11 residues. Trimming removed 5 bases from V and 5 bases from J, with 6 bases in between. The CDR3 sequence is CASRREDTQYF. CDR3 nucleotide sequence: TGTGCCAGCAGACGGGAAGATACGCAGTATTTT.

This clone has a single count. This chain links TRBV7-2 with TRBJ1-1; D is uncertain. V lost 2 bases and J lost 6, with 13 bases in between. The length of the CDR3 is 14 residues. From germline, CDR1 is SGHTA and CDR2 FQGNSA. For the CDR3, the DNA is TGTGCCAGCAGCTTAATGGGGATACAAGCTGAAGCTTTCTTT. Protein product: CASSLMGIQAEAFF.

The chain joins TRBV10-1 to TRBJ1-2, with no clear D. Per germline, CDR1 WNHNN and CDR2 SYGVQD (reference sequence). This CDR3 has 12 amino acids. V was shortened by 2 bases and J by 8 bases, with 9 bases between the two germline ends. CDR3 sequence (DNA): TGCGCCAGCAGTGAGAACGGACGAGGCTACACCTTC. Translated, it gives CASSENGRGYTF.

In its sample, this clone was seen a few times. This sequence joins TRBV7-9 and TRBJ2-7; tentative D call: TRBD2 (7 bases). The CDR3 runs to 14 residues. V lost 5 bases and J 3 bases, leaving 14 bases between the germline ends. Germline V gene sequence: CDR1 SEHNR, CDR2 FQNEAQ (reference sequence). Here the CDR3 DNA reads TGTGCCAGCAGCGCACGGGGGGCCGTCTACGAGCAGTACTTC. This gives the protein CASSARGAVYEQYF.

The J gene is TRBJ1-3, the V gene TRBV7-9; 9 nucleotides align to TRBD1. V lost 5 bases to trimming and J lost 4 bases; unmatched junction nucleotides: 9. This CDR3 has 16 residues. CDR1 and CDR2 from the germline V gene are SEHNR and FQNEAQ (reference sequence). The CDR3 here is CASSHRDRAYGNTIYF. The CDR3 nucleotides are TGTGCCAGCAGCCACCGGGACAGGGCTTACGGAAACACCATATATTTT.

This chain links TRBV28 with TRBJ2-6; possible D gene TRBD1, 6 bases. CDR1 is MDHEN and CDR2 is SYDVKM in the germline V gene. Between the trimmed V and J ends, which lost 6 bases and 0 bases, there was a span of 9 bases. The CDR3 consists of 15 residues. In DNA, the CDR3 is TGTGCCAGCAGGGACAGCCCCTCTGGGGCCAACGTCCTGACTTTC. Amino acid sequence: CASRDSPSGANVLTF.

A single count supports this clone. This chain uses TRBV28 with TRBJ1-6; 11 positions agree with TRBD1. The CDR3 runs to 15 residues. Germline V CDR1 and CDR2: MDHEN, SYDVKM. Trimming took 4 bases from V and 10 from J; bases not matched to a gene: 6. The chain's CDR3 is CASSSPGTGGSPLHF. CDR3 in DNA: TGTGCCAGCAGTTCCCCCGGGACAGGGGGATCACCCCTCCACTTT.

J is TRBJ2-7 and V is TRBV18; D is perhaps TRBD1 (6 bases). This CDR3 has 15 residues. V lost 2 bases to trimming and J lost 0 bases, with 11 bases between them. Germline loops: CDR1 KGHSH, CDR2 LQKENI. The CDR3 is CASSPSTGSSYEQYF. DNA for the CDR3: TGTGCCAGCTCACCATCTACAGGGAGCTCCTACGAGCAGTACTTC.

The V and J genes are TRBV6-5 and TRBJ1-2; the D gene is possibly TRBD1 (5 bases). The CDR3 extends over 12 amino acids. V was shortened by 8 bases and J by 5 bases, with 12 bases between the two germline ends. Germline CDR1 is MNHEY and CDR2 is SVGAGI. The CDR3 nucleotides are TGTGCCAGCCGGCAGGGAACATATGGCTACACCTTC. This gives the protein CASRQGTYGYTF.

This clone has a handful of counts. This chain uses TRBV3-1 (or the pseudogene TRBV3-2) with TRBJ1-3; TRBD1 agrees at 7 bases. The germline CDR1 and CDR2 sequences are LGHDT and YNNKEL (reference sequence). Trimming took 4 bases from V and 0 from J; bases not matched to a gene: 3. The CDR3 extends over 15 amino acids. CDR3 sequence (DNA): TGTGCCAGCAGCCTGGACAGGAGCTCTGGAAACACCATATATTTT. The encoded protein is CASSLDRSSGNTIYF.

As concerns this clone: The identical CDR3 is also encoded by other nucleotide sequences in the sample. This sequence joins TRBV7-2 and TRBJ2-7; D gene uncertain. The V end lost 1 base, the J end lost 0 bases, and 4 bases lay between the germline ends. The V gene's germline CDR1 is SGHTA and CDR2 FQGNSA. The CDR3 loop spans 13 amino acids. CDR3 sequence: CASSLGVSYEQYF. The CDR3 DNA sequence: TGTGCCAGCAGCTTAGGGGTCTCCTACGAGCAGTACTTC.